This T cell receptor beta chain was sequenced during a study of T cells in Graves' hyperthyroidism and ophthalmopathy. Study-wide results and caveats: Ophthalmopathy was identified by the model a median about 6.8 months ahead of onset.

TCR beta CDR3 regions were amplified from RNA transcripts. With the HTBI primer set, the TCR CDR3 went through a first round of RT-PCR. TCRdb reprocessed the multiplex PCR reads via MiXCR and lists one record per CDR3 protein. The repertoire holds roughly 96,000 distinct CDR3 sequences, with 51% as singletons. When ophthalmopathy did not progress within 18 months, Graves' hyperthyroidism was considered stable. Disease duration under 2 months; hyperthyroidism patients were aged 18 to 65. This clonotype came up a few times. Its antigen is as yet unknown. This CDR3 is 15 amino acids long. The V gene's germline CDR1 is SGHTA and CDR2 FQGTGA. Trimming took 0 bases from V and 8 from J; bases not matched to a gene: 6.

Sample: blood. V and J are TRBV7-3 and TRBJ1-4; 7 positions agree with TRBD1. The clonotype comes from a woman aged 40-49 years with Graves' hyperthyroidism. The CDR3: CASSLTGTADEKLFF. The CDR3 region has the DNA TGTGCCAGCAGCTTAACCGGGACAGCGGACGAAAAACTGTTTTTT.